Presented here are 14 T cell receptor beta chains from one specimen sequenced in a study of cytomegalovirus exposure and HLA in healthy donors. A multiplex PCR was run with 60 Vbeta primers and 13 Jbeta primers. TCRdb's copy holds only in-frame clones and misses some; the assay was immunoSEQ multiplex PCR. The sample has 110,000 or so clones, 83% seen once. Sequencing was done on a sample of PBMCs. Receptors were obtained from a man aged 18-30 years in good health and CMV-seronegative.

The chain uses TRBV19 and TRBJ2-3; 7 bases map to TRBD1. The length of the CDR3 is 14 residues. V was clipped by 5 bases and J by 5 bases; unmatched bases: 7. Germline CDR1 reads LNHDA; CDR2 reads SQIVND (reference sequence). CDR3 loop: CASSRPGGVDTQYF. The CDR3 coding sequence is TGTGCCAGTAGTCGGCCAGGGGGTGTAGATACGCAGTATTTT.

In nucleotides, the CDR3 is TGCGCCAGCAGCCAGGGTGTGACTGGGAGCGAGCAGTACTTC. This gives the protein CASSQGVTGSEQYF. This chain joins TRBV4-3 and TRBJ2-7; perhaps TRBD2 as D (5 bases). CDR1 is LGHNA, CDR2 YSLEER, per germline. Trimming removed 3 bases from V and 6 bases from J, with 15 bases in between. The CDR3 spans 14 residues.

The CDR3 nucleotides read TGTGCCACCAGCTCCCCGGCGGACACCATATATTTT. Translated, it gives CATSSPADTIYF. This chain joins TRBV15 and TRBJ1-3; D is ambiguous. V was trimmed by 5 bases and J by 8 bases, leaving 10 bases between them. CDR1 and CDR2 from the germline V gene are LNHNV and YYDKDF (reference sequence). CDR3 length: 12 residues. The full variable domain, with the rest looked up from reference TRBV15 and TRBJ1-3, is DAMVIQNPRYQVTQFGKPVTLSCSQTLNHNVMYWYQQKSSQAPKLLFHYYDKDFNNEADTPDNFQSRRPNTSFCFLDIRSPGLGDTAMYLCATSSPADTIYFGEGSWLTVV.

This chain uses TRBV5-3 with TRBJ2-1; D is possibly TRBD1 (5 bases). TRBV5-3 is assigned to the ORF class and has an uncertain function. This CDR3 contains 15 residues. The germline V and J ends were trimmed by 1 base and 7 bases, with 15 bases remaining between them. DNA for the CDR3: TGTGCCAGAAGCTTGCCCGGCAGGGCAAGTAATGAGCAGTTCTTC. Translated, it gives CARSLPGRASNEQFF.

The count of this clone is one. The V and J genes are TRBV5-1 and TRBJ2-7; no clear D gene. Per germline, CDR1 SGHRS and CDR2 YFSETQ. The germline V and J ends were trimmed by 4 bases and 2 bases, with 7 bases remaining between them. This CDR3 comprises 12 residues. CDR3 sequence (DNA): TGCGCCAGCAGCAATATTCCCTACGAGCAGTACTTC. Translation gives CASSNIPYEQYF.

CDR3 bases: TGTGCCAGCAGTGAATTGGGGCTAGCGGGAGTAAAATCCGGGGAGCTGTTTTTT. It codes for CASSELGLAGVKSGELFF. The chain couples TRBV2 to TRBJ2-2; 10 nucleotides align to TRBD2. With V trimmed by 2 bases and J by 6 bases, 12 bases remained unmatched. The germline V gene encodes CDR1 SNHLY and CDR2 FYNNEI. This CDR3 comprises 18 residues.

The J gene is TRBJ2-1, the V gene TRBV14; 9 positions match TRBD2. CDR3 length equals 15 residues. Germline CDR1 SGHDN, CDR2 FVKESK. V lost 3 bases to trimming and J lost 7 bases; unmatched junction nucleotides: 7. CDR3 in DNA: TGTGCCAGCAGCCAGACTAGCGGCGCGGGGAATGAGCAGTTCTTC. Translated, it gives CASSQTSGAGNEQFF.

The V and J genes are TRBV29-1 and TRBJ1-1; D gene uncertain. The length of the CDR3 is 14 residues. Germline V lookup: CDR1 SQVTM, CDR2 ANQGSEA. Trimming removed 4 bases at V and 1 base at J, with 13 bases between. The CDR3: CSVANRAANTEAFF. The CDR3 DNA reads as TGCAGCGTTGCAAACAGAGCAGCGAACACTGAAGCTTTCTTT.

CDR3 amino acids: CASKRLDKETQYF. Here the CDR3 DNA reads TGTGCCAGCAAAAGACTGGACAAGGAGACCCAGTACTTC. The V and J genes are TRBV2 and TRBJ2-5; a weak D match, TRBD1 (5 bases). CDR1 and CDR2 from the germline V gene are SNHLY and FYNNEI. V gave up 7 bases and J gave up 5 bases, with 14 bases separating them. The length of the CDR3 is 13 residues.

A single count supports this clone. The chain joins TRBV27 to TRBJ2-1; TRBD2 matches 10 bases. CDR3 length: 17 residues. The V and J ends lost 8 bases and 5 bases, in that order; junction bases with no gene match: 15. Germline lookup yields CDR1 MNHEY and CDR2 SMNVEV (reference sequence). The CDR3 is CASVRVVGLAGDNEQFF. The CDR3 nucleotides read TGTGCCAGCGTCCGGGTGGTTGGGCTAGCGGGAGACAATGAGCAGTTCTTC.

This clone was detected a few times. The chain has TRBV4-3 and TRBJ1-4, with D perhaps matching TRBD1 (5 bases). Germline CDR1 reads LGHNA; CDR2 reads YSLEER. This CDR3 comprises 15 residues. V was shortened by 0 bases and J by 8 bases, with 13 bases between the two germline ends. The DNA for the CDR3 is TGCGCCAGCAGCCAAGATAACGGGGGAAGAGAAAAACTGTTTTTT. Its protein is CASSQDNGGREKLFF.

This clone was detected once. This chain links TRBV2 with TRBJ2-7; D is possibly TRBD1 (6 bases). The CDR3 extends over 13 amino acids. V was pared by 4 bases and J by 5 bases, with 12 bases between. CDR1 is SNHLY, CDR2 FYNNEI, per germline. The CDR3 loop reads CASSGDIGHEQYF. CDR3 in DNA: TGTGCCAGCAGTGGGGACATCGGTCACGAGCAGTACTTC.

This clone was detected a few times. The chain joins TRBV4-3 to TRBJ2-7; 7 bases agree with TRBD2. Germline V CDR1 and CDR2: LGHNA, YSLEER. The J segment lost 5 bases and the V segment lost 4 bases, leaving 8 bases of the junction unmatched. The CDR3 sequence is 14 residues long. The CDR3, as DNA: TGCGCCAGCAGCCTTTCAAGCGGGACCCACGAGCAGTACTTC. Encoded protein: CASSLSSGTHEQYF.

This chain's CDR3 is CASSLETAGYDEQFF. The CDR3 DNA follows: TGTGCCAGCAGCTTAGAGACAGCGGGGTACGATGAGCAGTTCTTC. The chain carries TRBV13 and TRBJ2-1; 7 bases are shared with TRBD2. With 1 base clipped from V and 8 bases from J, the junction kept 8 bases outside the gene matches. The CDR3 spans 15 residues. Per germline, CDR1 PRHDT and CDR2 FYEKMQ (reference sequence).